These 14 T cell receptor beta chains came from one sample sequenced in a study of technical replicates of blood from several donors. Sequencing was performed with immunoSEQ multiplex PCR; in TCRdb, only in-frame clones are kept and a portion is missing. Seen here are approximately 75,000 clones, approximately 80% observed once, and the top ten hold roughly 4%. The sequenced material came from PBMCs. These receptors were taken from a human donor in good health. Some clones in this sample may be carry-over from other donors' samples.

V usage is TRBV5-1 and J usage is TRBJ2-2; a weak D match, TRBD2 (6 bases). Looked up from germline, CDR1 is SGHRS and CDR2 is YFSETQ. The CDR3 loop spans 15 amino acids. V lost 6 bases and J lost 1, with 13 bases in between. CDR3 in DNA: TGCGCCAGCACCATGGACGGGGGGAACACCGGGGAGCTGTTTTTT. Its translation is CASTMDGGNTGELFF.

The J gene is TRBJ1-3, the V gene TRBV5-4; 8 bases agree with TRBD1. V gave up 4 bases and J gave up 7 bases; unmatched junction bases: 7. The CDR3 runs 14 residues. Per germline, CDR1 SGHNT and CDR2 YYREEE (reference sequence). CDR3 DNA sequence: TGTGCCAGCAGCCCCGGGACAGGTATCAACACCATATATTTT. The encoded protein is CASSPGTGINTIYF.

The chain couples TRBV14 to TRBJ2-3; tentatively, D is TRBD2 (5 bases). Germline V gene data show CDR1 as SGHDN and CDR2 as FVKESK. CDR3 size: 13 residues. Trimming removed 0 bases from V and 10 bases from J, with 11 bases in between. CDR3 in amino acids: CASSQDHPGSQYF. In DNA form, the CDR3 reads TGTGCCAGCAGCCAAGACCATCCGGGATCGCAGTATTTT.

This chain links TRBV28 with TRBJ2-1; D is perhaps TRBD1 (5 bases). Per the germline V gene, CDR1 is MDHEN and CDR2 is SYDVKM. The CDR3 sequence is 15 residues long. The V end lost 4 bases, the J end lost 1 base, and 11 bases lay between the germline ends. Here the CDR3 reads CASSSTVLSYNEQFF. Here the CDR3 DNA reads TGTGCCAGCAGTTCGACAGTGCTTTCCTACAATGAGCAGTTCTTC.

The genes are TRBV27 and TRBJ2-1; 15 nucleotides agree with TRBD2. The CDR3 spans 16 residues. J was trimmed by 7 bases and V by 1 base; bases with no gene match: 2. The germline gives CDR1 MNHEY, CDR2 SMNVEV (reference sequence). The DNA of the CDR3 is TGTGCCAGCAGTTTATTCGGGACTAGCGGGAGGAATGAGCAGTTCTTC. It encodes CASSLFGTSGRNEQFF.

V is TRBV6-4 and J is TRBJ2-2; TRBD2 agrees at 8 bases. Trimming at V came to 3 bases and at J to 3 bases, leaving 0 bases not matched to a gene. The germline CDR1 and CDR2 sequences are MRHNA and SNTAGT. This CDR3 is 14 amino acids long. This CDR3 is CASSEAGDTGELFF. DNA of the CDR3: TGTGCCAGCAGTGAAGCGGGAGACACCGGGGAGCTGTTTTTT.

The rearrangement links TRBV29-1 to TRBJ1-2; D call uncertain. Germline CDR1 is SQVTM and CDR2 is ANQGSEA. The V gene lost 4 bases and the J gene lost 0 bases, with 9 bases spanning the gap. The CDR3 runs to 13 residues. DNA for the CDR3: TGCAGCGTTGTGGCAGATGCTAACTATGGCTACACCTTC. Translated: CSVVADANYGYTF.

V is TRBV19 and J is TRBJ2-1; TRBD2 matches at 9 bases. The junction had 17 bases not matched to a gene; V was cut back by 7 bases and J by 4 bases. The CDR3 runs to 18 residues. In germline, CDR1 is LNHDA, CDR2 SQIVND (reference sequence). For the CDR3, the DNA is TGTGCCAGTACCGCCCCGGGCGGGAGGGCCGTTTCGTACAATGAGCAGTTCTTC. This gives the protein CASTAPGGRAVSYNEQFF.

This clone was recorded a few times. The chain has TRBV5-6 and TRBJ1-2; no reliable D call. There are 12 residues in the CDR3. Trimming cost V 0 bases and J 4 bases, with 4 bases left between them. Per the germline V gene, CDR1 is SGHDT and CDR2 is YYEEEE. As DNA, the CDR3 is TGTGCCAGCAGCTTGGCCCTCTATGGCTACACCTTC. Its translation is CASSLALYGYTF.

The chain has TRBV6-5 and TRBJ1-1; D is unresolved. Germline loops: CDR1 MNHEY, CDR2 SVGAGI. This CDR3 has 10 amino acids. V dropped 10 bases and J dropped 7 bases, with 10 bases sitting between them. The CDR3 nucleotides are TGTGCCATAGCAAGTTATGAAGCTTTCTTT. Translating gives CAIASYEAFF.

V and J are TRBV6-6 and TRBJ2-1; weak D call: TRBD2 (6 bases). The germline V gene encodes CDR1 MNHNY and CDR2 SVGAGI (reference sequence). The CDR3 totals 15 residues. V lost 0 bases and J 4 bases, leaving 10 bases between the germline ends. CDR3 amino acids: CASSYSMEGYNEQFF. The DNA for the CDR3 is TGTGCCAGCAGTTACTCGATGGAGGGGTACAATGAGCAGTTCTTC.

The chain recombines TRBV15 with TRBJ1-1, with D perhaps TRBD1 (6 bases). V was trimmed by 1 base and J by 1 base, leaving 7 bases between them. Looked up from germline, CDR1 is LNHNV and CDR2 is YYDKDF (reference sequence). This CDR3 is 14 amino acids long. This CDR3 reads CATSRGQENTEAFF. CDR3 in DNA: TGTGCCACCAGCAGAGGACAGGAGAACACTGAAGCTTTCTTT. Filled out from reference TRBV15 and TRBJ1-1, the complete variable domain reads DAMVIQNPRYQVTQFGKPVTLSCSQTLNHNVMYWYQQKSSQAPKLLFHYYDKDFNNEADTPDNFQSRRPNTSFCFLDIRSPGLGDTAMYLCATSRGQENTEAFFGQGTRLTVV.

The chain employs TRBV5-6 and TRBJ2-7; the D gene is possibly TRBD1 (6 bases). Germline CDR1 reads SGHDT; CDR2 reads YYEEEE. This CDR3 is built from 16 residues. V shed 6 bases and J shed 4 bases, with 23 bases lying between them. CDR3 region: CASIPTGAGEDYEQYF. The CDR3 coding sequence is TGTGCCAGCATCCCGACCGGGGCAGGGGAAGATTACGAGCAGTACTTC.

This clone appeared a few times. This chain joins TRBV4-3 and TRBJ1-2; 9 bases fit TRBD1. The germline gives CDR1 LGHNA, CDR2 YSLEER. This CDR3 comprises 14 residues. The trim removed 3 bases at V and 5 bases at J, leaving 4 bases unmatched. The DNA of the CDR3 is TGCGCCAGCAGCCAGGAGACAGGGGGGTATGGCTACACCTTC. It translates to CASSQETGGYGYTF.